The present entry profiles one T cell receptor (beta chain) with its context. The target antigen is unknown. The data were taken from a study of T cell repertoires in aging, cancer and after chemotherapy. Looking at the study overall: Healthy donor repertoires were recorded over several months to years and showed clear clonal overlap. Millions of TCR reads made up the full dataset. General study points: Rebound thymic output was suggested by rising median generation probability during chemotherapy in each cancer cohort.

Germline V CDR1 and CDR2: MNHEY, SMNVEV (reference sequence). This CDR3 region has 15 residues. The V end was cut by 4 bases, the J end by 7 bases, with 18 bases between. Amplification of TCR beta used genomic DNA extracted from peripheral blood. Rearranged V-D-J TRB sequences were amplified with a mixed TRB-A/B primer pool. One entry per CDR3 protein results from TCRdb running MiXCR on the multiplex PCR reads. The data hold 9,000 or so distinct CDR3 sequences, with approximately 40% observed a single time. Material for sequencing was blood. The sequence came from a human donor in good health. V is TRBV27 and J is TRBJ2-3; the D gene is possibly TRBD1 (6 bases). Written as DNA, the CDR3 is TGTGCCAGCAGTTCCAGGACAGTTTTTTTGAATACGCAGTATTTT. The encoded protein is CASSSRTVFLNTQYF.